One and the same sample provided the 26 T cell receptor beta chains below, sequenced in a study of CXCR3-negative and CXCR3-positive naive CD8 T cells. 5' RACE that incorporated UMI labels was used to prepare the TRB cDNA libraries. TCRdb reprocessed the 5' RACE reads, keeping one entry per CDR3 protein, no DNA. This table holds more than 50,000 distinct CDR3 sequences. Sequencing was done on a sample of naive CXCR3- CD8+ T cells from blood. The subset was: CD45RO-CCR7+CD27+CD95- naive CD8+ T cells lacking CXCR3 (TNR3-). The receptors here all came from a human donor in good health. Some clones in this sample may be carry-over from other donors' samples.

The V gene is TRBV5-5, the J gene TRBJ2-3; checking the TCRdb D call of TRBD2 is not possible without DNA. Germline V lookup: CDR1 SGHKS, CDR2 YYEKEE (reference sequence). The CDR3 is 18 residues long. The CDR3 sequence: CASSQITGGGAEADTQYF.

The J gene is TRBJ2-2, the V gene TRBV15; TCRdb's D call of TRBD1 is untestable without DNA. The CDR3 has 18 residues. The germline V gene has CDR1 LNHNV and CDR2 YYDKDF (reference sequence). CDR3 protein: CATSTRGQTDSNTGELFF.

V and J are TRBV7-3 and TRBJ2-2. This CDR3 spans 14 amino acids. In germline, CDR1 is SGHTA, CDR2 FQGTGA. This CDR3 is CASSLIGSAGELFF.

V is TRBV7-9 and J is TRBJ1-1; absent DNA, TCRdb's TRBD1 call cannot be checked. This CDR3 comprises 12 residues. CDR1 is SEHNR, CDR2 FQNEAQ, per germline (reference sequence). The CDR3: CASDPGDTEAFF.

The chain joins TRBV7-8 to TRBJ2-3; TCRdb reports TRBD2, a call that lacks DNA to check it against. The CDR3 has 19 residues. Per the germline V gene, CDR1 is SGHVS and CDR2 is FQNEAQ. The CDR3 region is CASSFPNQQGGGSTDTQYF.

V gene TRBV7-3 combines with J gene TRBJ2-3. The CDR3 extends over 13 amino acids. CDR1 and CDR2 from the germline V gene are SGHTA and FQGTGA. The CDR3 here is CASSLILTDTQYF.

J is TRBJ2-7 and V is TRBV28; without DNA, the TCRdb call of TRBD2 cannot be checked. The CDR3 is 14 residues long. In germline, CDR1 is MDHEN, CDR2 SYDVKM. CDR3 amino acids: CASSSRASPHEQYF.

The chain employs TRBV7-9 and TRBJ2-2; absent DNA, TCRdb's TRBD2 call cannot be checked. The CDR3 runs 18 residues. The germline V gene encodes CDR1 SEHNR and CDR2 FQNEAQ (reference sequence). The CDR3 region is CASSRPPQEGANTGELFF.

The chain carries TRBV9 and TRBJ2-4; TCRdb lists TRBD1, though no DNA is available to test this call. CDR3 length: 18 amino acids. CDR1 SGDLS and CDR2 YYNGEE come from the germline V gene. The CDR3: CASSGAITGFRAKNIQYF.

The chain is built from TRBV6-2 or TRBV6-3 and TRBJ2-5; TCRdb proposes TRBD1, but this gene call is untestable without DNA. The CDR3 is 14 amino acids. Germline CDR1 MNHEY, CDR2 SVGEGT. The CDR3: CASSDRDGQETQYF.

The V call is TRBV29-1, the J call TRBJ2-6; the TCRdb call, TRBD1, lacks DNA for checking. This CDR3 contains 17 residues. Germline V gene lookup returns CDR1 SQVTM and CDR2 ANQGSEA. The chain's CDR3 is CSVELGTGRSGANVLTF.

The chain has TRBV20-1 and TRBJ1-2. Germline CDR1 reads DFQATT; CDR2 reads SNEGSKA (reference sequence). The CDR3 has 14 residues. The CDR3 is CSASELPREDGYTF.

The chain is built from TRBV29-1 and TRBJ2-7. The CDR3 extends over 12 amino acids. The germline gives CDR1 SQVTM, CDR2 ANQGSEA. The CDR3 reads CSVERSVNEQYF.

The gene calls are TRBV7-9 and TRBJ2-7; TCRdb calls TRBD2, which cannot be checked without DNA. Germline V lookup: CDR1 SEHNR, CDR2 FQNEAQ (reference sequence). There are 15 residues in the CDR3. CDR3 protein: CASSPGLAENYEQYF.

This chain links TRBV6-2 or TRBV6-3 with TRBJ2-7; the D call from TCRdb, TRBD1, cannot be confirmed without DNA. Germline-derived CDR1 and CDR2 are MNHEY and SVGEGT. This CDR3 has 15 residues. The CDR3 loop reads CASSYPPGPLYEQYF.

The rearrangement uses TRBV2 and TRBJ1-6; TCRdb designates TRBD1, a call that cannot be tested without DNA. From germline, CDR1 is SNHLY and CDR2 FYNNEI. This CDR3 is 17 amino acids long. The CDR3 loop reads CASSDDGQGSYNSPLHF. The variable domain in full, with the rest retrieved from reference TRBV2 and TRBJ1-6, is EPEVTQTPSHQVTQMGQEVILRCVPISNHLYFYWYRQILGQKVEFLVSFYNNEISEKSEIFDDQFSVERPDGSNFTLKIRSTKLEDSAMYFCASSDDGQGSYNSPLHFGNGTRLTVT.

The V call is TRBV6-6, the J call TRBJ2-1; with no DNA, the TCRdb D assignment of TRBD2 cannot be verified. CDR1 and CDR2 (germline): MNHNY, SVGAGI (reference sequence). The CDR3 sequence is 17 residues long. CDR3: CASSSGTSGGVRNEQFF.

The V call is TRBV11-1, the J call TRBJ2-1; TCRdb proposes TRBD1, but this gene call is untestable without DNA. The CDR3 runs 15 residues. CDR1 SGHAT and CDR2 FQDESV come from the germline V gene (reference sequence). The CDR3 reads CASSPRQGGYNEQFF.

V gene TRBV29-1 combines with J gene TRBJ1-1. The CDR3 is 12 amino acids. The germline V gene encodes CDR1 SQVTM and CDR2 ANQGSEA. CDR3: CSVLGLRTEAFF.

This rearrangement joins TRBV7-8 to TRBJ2-7; TCRdb reports TRBD2, a call that lacks DNA to check it against. The CDR3 has 14 amino acids. Germline CDR1 SGHVS, CDR2 FQNEAQ. The CDR3 here is CASSLAGPSYEQYF.

The chain employs TRBV11-3 and TRBJ2-3; TCRdb gives TRBD2 as the D gene, but with no DNA this cannot be confirmed. The CDR3 consists of 17 residues. CDR1 and CDR2 (germline): SGHNT, YENEEA. The CDR3: CASSLSLAGAHTDTQYF.

The chain has TRBV28 and TRBJ2-3; without DNA, the TCRdb call of TRBD1 cannot be checked. In germline, CDR1 is MDHEN, CDR2 SYDVKM. The CDR3 is 12 residues long. The CDR3 region is CASTPSRDTQYF.

V gene TRBV6-2 or TRBV6-3 combines with J gene TRBJ1-1; no DNA is available, so the TRBD1 call from TCRdb remains unchecked. The germline CDR1 and CDR2 sequences are MNHEY and SVGEGT. The CDR3 length is 15 residues. The CDR3 sequence: CASSYVGTSNTEAFF.

This chain links TRBV29-1 with TRBJ2-7; TCRdb reports TRBD1, a call that lacks DNA to check it against. Germline values: CDR1 SQVTM, CDR2 ANQGSEA. This CDR3 is built from 14 residues. CDR3 region: CSVQTTGSSYEQYF.

The gene calls are TRBV11-2 and TRBJ1-4. The CDR3 is made up of 14 amino acids. Germline V gene lookup returns CDR1 SGHAT and CDR2 FQNNGV. The CDR3 region is CASSLVATNEELFF.

The V and J genes are TRBV9 and TRBJ2-1; TCRdb proposes TRBD1, but this gene call is untestable without DNA. Germline V gene data show CDR1 as SGDLS and CDR2 as YYNGEE. The CDR3 loop spans 13 amino acids. The CDR3 sequence: CASSATGLNEQFF.